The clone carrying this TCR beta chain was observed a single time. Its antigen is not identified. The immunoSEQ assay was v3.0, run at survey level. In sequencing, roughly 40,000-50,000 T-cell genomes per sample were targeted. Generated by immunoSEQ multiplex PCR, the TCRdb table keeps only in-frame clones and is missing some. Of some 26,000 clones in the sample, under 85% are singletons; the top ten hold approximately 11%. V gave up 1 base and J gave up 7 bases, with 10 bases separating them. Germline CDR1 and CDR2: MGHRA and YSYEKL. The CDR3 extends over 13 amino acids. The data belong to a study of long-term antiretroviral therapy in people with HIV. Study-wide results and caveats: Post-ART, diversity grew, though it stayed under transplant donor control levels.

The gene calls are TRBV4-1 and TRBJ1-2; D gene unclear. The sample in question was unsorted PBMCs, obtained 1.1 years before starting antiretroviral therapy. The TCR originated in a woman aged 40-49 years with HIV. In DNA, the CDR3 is TGCGCCAGCAGCCAAGGGGCCGCGGTTGGCTACACCTTC. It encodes CASSQGAAVGYTF.